The rows below give T cell receptor beta chains drawn from one sample of a study of CD8 T cell repertoires and HIV-1 epitope variants. TCRdb keeps only in-frame clones here, not all; method: immunoSEQ multiplex PCR. The profile covers around 3,700 clones, with 65% to 80% appearing a single time and more than 40% taken by the ten largest. No antigen has been assigned to these receptors. What was sequenced was cultured CD8+ T cells derived from PBMCs. The receptors shown here come from a male donor with HIV. CDR3s include the opening cysteine and the closing phenylalanine or tryptophan. Fields, in order: CDR3 protein, CDR3 DNA, D gene, clone size, V gene, J gene. The D gene is left open where the match is weak. Clone size is stated in some rows and not others, as once, few, many or a class when expanded.

CDR3aa: CASRSPGQGGGSGNTIYF
CDR3nt: TGTGCCAGCAGATCGCCGGGACAGGGAGGTGGCTCTGGAAACACCATATATTTT
d_gene: TRBD1
abundance: NA
v_gene: TRBV5-8
j_gene: TRBJ1-3

CDR3aa: CASSLGQGLNEQFF
CDR3nt: TGCGCCAGCAGCTTGGGACAGGGGCTCAATGAGCAGTTCTTC
d_gene: TRBD1
abundance: NA
v_gene: TRBV5-1
j_gene: TRBJ2-1

CDR3aa: CASSSDRGEETQYF
CDR3nt: TGTGCCAGCAGTTCGGACAGGGGGGAGGAGACCCAGTACTTC
d_gene: TRBD1
abundance: NA
v_gene: TRBV28
j_gene: TRBJ2-5

CDR3aa: CASSPGTSVSTSTDTQYF
CDR3nt: TGTGCCAGCAGTCCCGGGACTAGCGTCTCGACAAGCACAGATACGCAGTATTTT
d_gene: TRBD2
abundance: NA
v_gene: TRBV5-4
j_gene: TRBJ2-3

CDR3aa: CASSLWSTGELFF
CDR3nt: TGTGCCAGCAGCTTATGGAGCACCGGGGAGCTGTTTTTT
d_gene: NA
abundance: NA
v_gene: TRBV7-2
j_gene: TRBJ2-2

CDR3aa: CASSPIGTGEAFF
CDR3nt: TGTGCCAGCAGTCCCATTGGGACAGGAGAAGCTTTCTTT
d_gene: TRBD1
abundance: few
v_gene: TRBV28
j_gene: TRBJ1-1

CDR3aa: CASSLDATGYTEAFF
CDR3nt: TGTGCCAGCAGCTTAGACGCAACAGGGTACACTGAAGCTTTCTTT
d_gene: NA
abundance: NA
v_gene: TRBV7-2
j_gene: TRBJ1-1

CDR3aa: CASSHRDFEQYF
CDR3nt: TGTGCCAGCAGCCACAGGGACTTTGAGCAGTACTTC
d_gene: NA
abundance: NA
v_gene: TRBV11-1
j_gene: TRBJ2-7

CDR3aa: CASRFRFDRGIESQPQHF
CDR3nt: TGTGCCAGCAGATTTAGATTTGACAGGGGGATTGAAAGTCAGCCCCAGCATTTT
d_gene: TRBD1
abundance: NA
v_gene: TRBV11-3
j_gene: TRBJ1-5

CDR3aa: CASSPPPGIDEKLFF
CDR3nt: TGTGCCAGCAGCCCCCCGCCCGGGATAGATGAAAAACTGTTTTTT
d_gene: NA
abundance: NA
v_gene: TRBV5-6
j_gene: TRBJ1-4

CDR3aa: CASSPGVNSNQPQHF
CDR3nt: TGTGCCAGCAGCCCCGGGGTTAATAGCAATCAGCCCCAGCATTTT
d_gene: NA
abundance: once
v_gene: TRBV28
j_gene: TRBJ1-5

CDR3aa: CASSLPRDSGYTF
CDR3nt: TGTGCCAGCAGTTTACCCCGTGACAGCGGCTACACCTTC
d_gene: NA
abundance: NA
v_gene: TRBV28
j_gene: TRBJ1-2

CDR3aa: CASSMNSLLEQYF
CDR3nt: TGTGCCAGTAGTATGAACTCCCTCCTGGAGCAGTACTTC
d_gene: NA
abundance: NA
v_gene: TRBV19
j_gene: TRBJ2-7

CDR3aa: CASSPAGVGTEAFF
CDR3nt: TGTGCCAGCAGTCCGGCAGGGGTAGGCACTGAAGCTTTCTTT
d_gene: NA
abundance: NA
v_gene: TRBV7-2
j_gene: TRBJ1-1

CDR3aa: CASSFGTGFSGNTIYF
CDR3nt: TGTGCCAGCAGCTTCGGAACAGGGTTCTCTGGAAACACCATATATTTT
d_gene: NA
abundance: NA
v_gene: TRBV11-2
j_gene: TRBJ1-3

CDR3aa: CASTLGQDNSPLHF
CDR3nt: TGTGCCAGCACCCTGGGACAGGATAATTCACCCCTCCACTTT
d_gene: TRBD1
abundance: NA
v_gene: TRBV6-5
j_gene: TRBJ1-6

CDR3aa: CASSLGGYEQYF
CDR3nt: TGTGCCAGCAGCTTAGGAGGATACGAGCAGTACTTC
d_gene: NA
abundance: once
v_gene: TRBV13
j_gene: TRBJ2-7

CDR3aa: CSVEDPGGATGELFF
CDR3nt: TGCAGCGTTGAAGATCCCGGAGGTGCCACCGGGGAGCTGTTTTTT
d_gene: NA
abundance: NA
v_gene: TRBV29-1
j_gene: TRBJ2-2

CDR3aa: CASSQGTGAQETQYF
CDR3nt: TGTGCCAGCAGCCAGGGGACAGGGGCCCAAGAGACCCAGTACTTC
d_gene: TRBD1
abundance: NA
v_gene: TRBV11-2
j_gene: TRBJ2-5

CDR3aa: CASSGGGEAIQYF
CDR3nt: TGTGCCAGCAGTGGCGGGGGGGAAGCCATTCAGTACTTC
d_gene: TRBD2
abundance: NA
v_gene: TRBV2
j_gene: TRBJ2-4

CDR3aa: CASSYVDSREQFF
CDR3nt: TGTGCCAGCAGTTACGTGGACAGCCGGGAGCAGTTCTTC
d_gene: NA
abundance: few
v_gene: TRBV6-5
j_gene: TRBJ2-1

CDR3aa: CASRDSDRGQGDTQYF
CDR3nt: TGTGCCAGCAGGGACTCGGACAGGGGGCAGGGAGATACGCAGTATTTT
d_gene: TRBD1
abundance: NA
v_gene: TRBV6-9
j_gene: TRBJ2-3

CDR3aa: CASSSEETQYF
CDR3nt: TGTGCCAGCAGCTCTGAAGAGACCCAGTACTTC
d_gene: NA
abundance: NA
v_gene: TRBV7-9
j_gene: TRBJ2-5

CDR3aa: CASSYPGGELFF
CDR3nt: TGTGCCAGCAGTTACCCCGGCGGGGAGCTGTTTTTT
d_gene: NA
abundance: NA
v_gene: TRBV6-5
j_gene: TRBJ2-2

CDR3aa: CATSRDRGLNTEAFF
CDR3nt: TGTGCCACCAGCAGAGACCGGGGTTTAAACACTGAAGCTTTCTTT
d_gene: NA
abundance: NA
v_gene: TRBV15
j_gene: TRBJ1-1

CDR3aa: CASSQDRAGDTDTQYF
CDR3nt: TGCGCCAGCAGCCAAGATAGGGCAGGGGACACAGATACGCAGTATTTT
d_gene: NA
abundance: NA
v_gene: TRBV4-3
j_gene: TRBJ2-3

CDR3aa: CASSLSGTYEQYF
CDR3nt: TGTGCCAGCAGTTTATCAGGGACCTACGAGCAGTACTTC
d_gene: NA
abundance: NA
v_gene: TRBV28
j_gene: TRBJ2-7

CDR3aa: CAWSVMGGGTEAFF
CDR3nt: TGTGCCTGGAGTGTTATGGGGGGTGGCACTGAAGCTTTCTTT
d_gene: NA
abundance: NA
v_gene: TRBV30
j_gene: TRBJ1-1

CDR3aa: CASSLVVGNYGYTF
CDR3nt: TGTGCCAGCAGCTTGGTAGTAGGAAACTATGGCTACACCTTC
d_gene: NA
abundance: once
v_gene: TRBV5-5
j_gene: TRBJ1-2

CDR3aa: CASSPSGPVGNEQFF
CDR3nt: TGTGCCAGCTCACCAAGCGGACCCGTAGGCAATGAGCAGTTCTTC
d_gene: NA
abundance: NA
v_gene: TRBV18
j_gene: TRBJ2-1

CDR3aa: CASSLGTGTEAFF
CDR3nt: TGTGCCAGCAGCCTCGGGACGGGGACTGAAGCTTTCTTT
d_gene: NA
abundance: NA
v_gene: TRBV5-4
j_gene: TRBJ1-1

CDR3aa: CASSQEPMNTEAFF
CDR3nt: TGCGCCAGCAGCCAAGAACCCATGAACACTGAAGCTTTCTTT
d_gene: NA
abundance: few
v_gene: TRBV4-3
j_gene: TRBJ1-1

CDR3aa: CASSPGQGANEQYF
CDR3nt: TGTGCCAGTAGCCCTGGGCAGGGGGCGAACGAGCAGTACTTC
d_gene: TRBD1
abundance: NA
v_gene: TRBV19
j_gene: TRBJ2-7

CDR3aa: CASSLGQGNEKLFF
CDR3nt: TGCGCCAGCAGCTTAGGACAGGGTAATGAAAAACTGTTTTTT
d_gene: TRBD1
abundance: NA
v_gene: TRBV5-1
j_gene: TRBJ1-4

CDR3aa: CASSEATRVTGTANVLTF
CDR3nt: TGTGCCAGCAGTGAAGCGACGAGGGTGACAGGCACTGCCAACGTCCTGACTTTC
d_gene: NA
abundance: NA
v_gene: TRBV6-1
j_gene: TRBJ2-6

CDR3aa: CASRERLAGQETQYF
CDR3nt: TGTGCCAGCAGGGAGAGGCTAGCGGGTCAAGAGACCCAGTACTTC
d_gene: TRBD2
abundance: NA
v_gene: TRBV2
j_gene: TRBJ2-5

CDR3aa: CASSWGGGAHEQYF
CDR3nt: TGTGCCAGCAGTTGGGGCGGGGGAGCCCACGAGCAGTACTTC
d_gene: TRBD2
abundance: NA
v_gene: TRBV28
j_gene: TRBJ2-7

CDR3aa: CASSWPGENQETQYF
CDR3nt: TGTGCCAGCAGCTGGCCGGGGGAGAACCAAGAGACCCAGTACTTC
d_gene: NA
abundance: NA
v_gene: TRBV13
j_gene: TRBJ2-5

CDR3aa: CASSLLPRGNQPQHF
CDR3nt: TGTGCCAGCAGCCTGCTGCCTAGGGGCAATCAGCCCCAGCATTTT
d_gene: NA
abundance: NA
v_gene: TRBV5-8
j_gene: TRBJ1-5

CDR3aa: CASSPPRTGRNQPQHF
CDR3nt: TGTGCCAGCAGCCCCCCCCGGACAGGGAGGAATCAGCCCCAGCATTTT
d_gene: TRBD1
abundance: NA
v_gene: TRBV9
j_gene: TRBJ1-5

CDR3aa: CASHPRTSVSNEQFF
CDR3nt: TGTGCCAGCCACCCGAGGACTAGCGTCAGCAATGAGCAGTTCTTC
d_gene: TRBD2
abundance: NA
v_gene: TRBV2
j_gene: TRBJ2-1

CDR3aa: CASSFSGTGGTGELFF
CDR3nt: TGTGCCAGCAGTTTTTCCGGGACAGGGGGCACCGGGGAGCTGTTTTTT
d_gene: TRBD1
abundance: NA
v_gene: TRBV28
j_gene: TRBJ2-2

CDR3aa: CAWSPGTGPSYEQYF
CDR3nt: TGTGCCTGGAGTCCCGGGACAGGCCCATCCTACGAGCAGTACTTC
d_gene: TRBD1
abundance: NA
v_gene: TRBV30
j_gene: TRBJ2-7

CDR3aa: CASSLGDSGRGGYTF
CDR3nt: TGTGCCAGCAGCCTAGGGGACAGCGGGAGGGGTGGCTACACCTTC
d_gene: TRBD1
abundance: large
v_gene: TRBV4-2
j_gene: TRBJ1-2

CDR3aa: CATRPPGGRQDEQFF
CDR3nt: TGTGCCACCAGGCCTCCCGGCGGGAGACAGGATGAGCAGTTCTTC
d_gene: NA
abundance: NA
v_gene: TRBV15
j_gene: TRBJ2-1

CDR3aa: CASSQGPSGGAETQYF
CDR3nt: TGCGCCAGCAGCCAAGGTCCTAGCGGGGGGGCTGAGACCCAGTACTTC
d_gene: TRBD2
abundance: NA
v_gene: TRBV4-1
j_gene: TRBJ2-5

CDR3aa: CASSFPGTGGTDTQYF
CDR3nt: TGTGCCAGCAGCTTCCCCGGGACAGGGGGCACAGATACGCAGTATTTT
d_gene: TRBD1
abundance: NA
v_gene: TRBV11-2
j_gene: TRBJ2-3

CDR3aa: CAISESVSGTEAFF
CDR3nt: TGTGCCATCAGTGAGTCGGTTTCGGGTACTGAAGCTTTCTTT
d_gene: NA
abundance: once
v_gene: TRBV10-3
j_gene: TRBJ1-1

CDR3aa: CSVLLGTGLYEQYF
CDR3nt: TGCAGCGTTTTGCTCGGGACAGGGTTGTACGAGCAGTACTTC
d_gene: TRBD1
abundance: few
v_gene: TRBV29-1
j_gene: TRBJ2-7

CDR3aa: CATGTGSSGANVLTF
CDR3nt: TGTGCCACCGGGACAGGGTCCTCTGGGGCCAACGTCCTGACTTTC
d_gene: TRBD1
abundance: NA
v_gene: TRBV28
j_gene: TRBJ2-6

CDR3aa: CASSSPLKGVNTEAFF
CDR3nt: TGTGCCAGCAGTTCACCACTGAAGGGGGTGAACACTGAAGCTTTCTTT
d_gene: NA
abundance: NA
v_gene: TRBV28
j_gene: TRBJ1-1